This is a list of T cell receptor beta chains from one sample in a study of monozygotic twins with cystic fibrosis. TCRdb's table, derived via immunoSEQ multiplex PCR, lists solely in-frame clones and lacks some. The sample consists of 25,000 to 30,000 clones, around nine tenths of them appearing once. Specimen: blood. Receptor source: a girl aged 2-10 years with cystic fibrosis. Both conserved end residues are part of each CDR3. D genes are given only for firm matches. Part of the rows lack a size; the others show once, few, many or a class for expanded clones.

TRBV30	.	few	TRBJ1-1	CAWSYGRTEAFF	TGTGCCTGGTCCTATGGGCGAACTGAAGCTTTCTTT
TRBV6-5	.	.	TRBJ2-7	CASSYSKLSTYEQYF	TGTGCCAGCAGTTACTCGAAACTATCGACCTACGAGCAGTACTTC
TRBV7-6	TRBD2	.	TRBJ2-7	CASSLGGSGGDYEQYF	TGTGCCAGCAGCTTAGGTGGTAGCGGGGGGGACTACGAGCAGTACTTC
TRBV2	TRBD2	.	TRBJ2-1	CASGTSGVPDEQFF	TGTGCCAGCGGCACTAGCGGGGTTCCCGATGAGCAGTTCTTC
TRBV7-2	TRBD2	.	TRBJ2-5	CASSPFVAGEDQETQYF	TGTGCCAGCAGCCCATTTGTAGCGGGGGAGGACCAAGAGACCCAGTACTTC
TRBV6-5	.	.	TRBJ1-2	CASSYQGNYGYTF	TGTGCCAGCAGTTACCAAGGAAACTATGGCTACACCTTC
TRBV29-1	TRBD1	few	TRBJ1-1	CSVLRGLSTEAFF	TGCAGCGTTCTGAGGGGGCTGAGCACTGAAGCTTTCTTT
TRBV7-8	.	.	TRBJ2-1	CASSLAGPSYNEQFF	TGTGCCAGCAGCTTAGCGGGGCCCTCCTACAATGAGCAGTTCTTC
TRBV7-9	.	.	TRBJ2-2	CASSAGQWRELFF	TGTGCCAGCAGCGCCGGGCAGTGGAGGGAGCTGTTTTTT
TRBV5-1	.	.	TRBJ1-1	CASSFPPNTEAFF	TGCGCCAGCAGCTTTCCCCCGAACACTGAAGCTTTCTTT
TRBV4-1	TRBD2	.	TRBJ2-3	CASTKGVAGKSTDTQYF	TGCGCCAGCACCAAGGGGGTAGCGGGGAAGAGCACAGATACGCAGTATTTT
TRBV5-1	TRBD1	.	TRBJ1-2	CASSMTGGGYTF	TGCGCCAGCAGCATGACAGGGGGAGGCTACACCTTC
TRBV18	TRBD1	.	TRBJ2-5	CASSLRTGQETQYF	TGTGCCAGCTCACTCCGGACAGGGCAGGAGACCCAGTACTTC
TRBV14	.	once	TRBJ2-5	CASSQVKGPGETQYF	TGTGCCAGCAGCCAAGTCAAGGGGCCCGGAGAGACCCAGTACTTC
TRBV27	TRBD1	.	TRBJ1-2	CASSFGTGNGYTF	TGTGCCAGCAGTTTTGGGACAGGGAATGGCTACACCTTC
TRBV29-1	.	.	TRBJ1-3	CSVEVSGKGNTIYF	TGCAGCGTTGAAGTATCCGGAAAAGGAAACACCATATATTTT
TRBV30	.	few	TRBJ1-2	CAWRSRVHGYTF	TGTGCCTGGAGGAGCAGGGTCCATGGCTACACCTTC
TRBV29-1	.	.	TRBJ2-1	CSVAQGGFF	TGCAGCGTTGCACAGGGAGGGTTCTTC
TRBV7-2	.	.	TRBJ2-5	CASSPSGRGGQETQYF	TGTGCCAGCAGCCCCTCAGGCAGGGGCGGTCAAGAGACCCAGTACTTC
TRBV4-1	.	.	TRBJ2-7	CASSQAPLYEQYF	TGCGCCAGCAGCCAAGCACCACTCTACGAGCAGTACTTC
TRBV9	.	.	TRBJ2-1	CASSVGSDEQFF	TGTGCCAGCAGCGTGGGGTCGGATGAGCAGTTCTTC
TRBV5-1	.	.	TRBJ1-1	CASRKEGAKNTEAFF	TGCGCCAGCAGGAAGGAAGGGGCAAAGAACACTGAAGCTTTCTTT
TRBV19	.	once	TRBJ1-6	CASKETGNSPLHF	TGTGCCAGTAAGGAAACGGGGAATTCACCCCTCCACTTT
TRBV5-8	.	.	TRBJ1-4	CASSFIHSSLDEKLFF	TGTGCCAGCAGCTTCATTCACAGCTCTCTGGATGAAAAACTGTTTTTT
TRBV4-1	.	.	TRBJ1-5	CASSQGDSNQPQHF	TGCGCCAGCAGCCAAGGGGACAGCAATCAGCCCCAGCATTTT
TRBV30	.	.	TRBJ1-5	CAWSTGTSSNQPQHF	TGTGCCTGGAGTACAGGGACCAGTAGCAATCAGCCCCAGCATTTT
TRBV6-7	.	.	TRBJ1-5	CASSYAQKGGQAARPNQPQHF	TGTGCCAGCAGTTATGCTCAGAAGGGGGGCCAGGCAGCCAGGCCCAATCAGCCCCAGCATTTT
TRBV5-1	.	.	TRBJ2-1	CASSLVGFHEQFF	TGCGCCAGCAGCTTGGTAGGGTTTCATGAGCAGTTCTTC
TRBV18	.	once	TRBJ2-5	CASSPPSETQYF	TGTGCCAGCTCACCACCCTCAGAGACCCAGTACTTC
TRBV30	TRBD1	.	TRBJ2-1	CAWSVDRTGGFYNEQFF	TGTGCCTGGAGTGTAGACCGGACAGGGGGGTTTTACAATGAGCAGTTCTTC
TRBV15	TRBD2	.	TRBJ2-2	CATSRDGGLAPYTGELFF	TGTGCCACCAGCAGAGATGGAGGACTAGCCCCCTATACCGGGGAGCTGTTTTTT
TRBV7-2	.	.	TRBJ1-5	CASSRQANQPQHF	TGTGCCAGCAGCCGACAGGCCAATCAGCCCCAGCATTTT
TRBV6-1	.	.	TRBJ1-3	CASSAGSTFSGNTIYF	TGTGCCAGCAGTGCAGGCAGCACCTTCTCTGGAAACACCATATATTTT
TRBV13	TRBD1	.	TRBJ2-7	CASSPGQWYEQYF	TGTGCCAGCAGCCCGGGACAGTGGTACGAGCAGTACTTC
TRBV2	TRBD1	.	TRBJ1-2	CASRYDRVAGYTF	TGTGCCAGCAGGTACGACAGGGTCGCAGGCTACACCTTC
TRBV10-3	.	once	TRBJ1-1	CAISVHSLNTEAFF	TGTGCCATCAGTGTACACTCTTTAAATACTGAAGCTTTCTTT
TRBV7-8	.	.	TRBJ1-4	CASSRTSEKLFF	TGTGCCAGCAGCCGGACAAGTGAAAAACTGTTTTTT
TRBV4-2	TRBD2	.	TRBJ2-2	CASSQPGLAGPNTGELFF	TGTGCCAGCAGCCAACCGGGACTAGCGGGACCTAACACCGGGGAGCTGTTTTTT
TRBV20-1	.	.	TRBJ2-1	CSASLGAEQFF	TGCAGTGCTAGTCTGGGGGCGGAGCAGTTCTTC
TRBV2	TRBD1	.	TRBJ2-7	CASSKGGQGRYEQYF	TGTGCCAGCAGTAAAGGGGGACAGGGGCGCTACGAGCAGTACTTC
TRBV4-2	TRBD2	.	TRBJ2-5	CASSQVGLAGGQETQYF	TGTGCCAGCAGCCAAGTGGGACTAGCGGGGGGACAAGAGACCCAGTACTTC
TRBV6-1	TRBD1	.	TRBJ1-2	CAGTRDRGDYGYTF	TGTGCCGGAACGCGTGACAGGGGGGACTATGGCTACACCTTC
TRBV5-6	.	.	TRBJ1-2	CASTLRGPGGYTF	TGTGCCAGCACCCTGCGGGGGCCGGGGGGCTACACCTTC
TRBV5-1	.	.	TRBJ1-3	CASIRGVYSGNTIYF	TGCGCCAGCATTCGGGGTGTTTACTCTGGAAACACCATATATTTT